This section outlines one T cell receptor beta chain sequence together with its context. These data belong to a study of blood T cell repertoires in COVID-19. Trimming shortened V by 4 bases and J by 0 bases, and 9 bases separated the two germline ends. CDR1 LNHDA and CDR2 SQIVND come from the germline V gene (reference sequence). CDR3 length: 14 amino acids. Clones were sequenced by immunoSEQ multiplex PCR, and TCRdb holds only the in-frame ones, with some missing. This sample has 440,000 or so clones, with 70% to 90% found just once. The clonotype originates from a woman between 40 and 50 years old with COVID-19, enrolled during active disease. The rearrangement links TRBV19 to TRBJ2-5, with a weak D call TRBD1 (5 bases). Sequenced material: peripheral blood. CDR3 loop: CASSRGRDQETQYF. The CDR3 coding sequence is TGTGCCAGTAGTAGGGGCCGGGACCAAGAGACCCAGTACTTC. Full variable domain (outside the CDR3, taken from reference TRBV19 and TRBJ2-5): DGGITQSPKYLFRKEGQNVTLSCEQNLNHDAMYWYRQDPGQGLRLIYYSQIVNDFQKGDIAEGYSVSREKKESFPLTVTSAQKNPTAFYLCASSRGRDQETQYFGPGTRLLVL.